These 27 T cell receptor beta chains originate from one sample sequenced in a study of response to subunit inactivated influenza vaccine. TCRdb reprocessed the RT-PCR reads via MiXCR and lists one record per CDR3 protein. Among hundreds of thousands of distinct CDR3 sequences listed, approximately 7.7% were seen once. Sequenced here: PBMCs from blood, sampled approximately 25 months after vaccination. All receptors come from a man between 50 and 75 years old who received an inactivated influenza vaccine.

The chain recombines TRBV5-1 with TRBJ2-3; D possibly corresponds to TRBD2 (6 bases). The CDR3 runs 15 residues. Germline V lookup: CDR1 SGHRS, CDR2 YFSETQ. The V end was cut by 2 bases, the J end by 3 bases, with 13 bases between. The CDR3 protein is CASSFTSQGTDTQYF. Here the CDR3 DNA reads TGCGCCAGCAGCTTCACTAGCCAAGGAACAGATACGCAGTATTTT.

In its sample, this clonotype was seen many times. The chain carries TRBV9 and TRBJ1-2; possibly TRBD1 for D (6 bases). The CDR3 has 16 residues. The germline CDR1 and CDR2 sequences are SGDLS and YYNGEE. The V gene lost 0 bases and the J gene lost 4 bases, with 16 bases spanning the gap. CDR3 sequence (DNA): TGTGCCAGCAGCGTAGGTGGGGGGCGTTTAAGCTATGGCTACACCTTC. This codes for CASSVGGGRLSYGYTF.

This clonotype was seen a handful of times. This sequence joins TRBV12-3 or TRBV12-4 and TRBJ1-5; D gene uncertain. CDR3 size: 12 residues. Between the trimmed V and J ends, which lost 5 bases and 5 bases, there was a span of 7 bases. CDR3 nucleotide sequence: TGTGCCAGCAGTGCCCAGGATCAGCCCCAGCATTTT. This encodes CASSAQDQPQHF.

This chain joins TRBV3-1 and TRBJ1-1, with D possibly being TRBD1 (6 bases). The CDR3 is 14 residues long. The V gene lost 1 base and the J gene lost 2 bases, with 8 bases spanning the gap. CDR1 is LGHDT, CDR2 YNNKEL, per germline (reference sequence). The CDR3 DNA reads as TGTGCCAGCAGCCAAGCAGGGGCAAACACTGAAGCTTTCTTT. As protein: CASSQAGANTEAFF.

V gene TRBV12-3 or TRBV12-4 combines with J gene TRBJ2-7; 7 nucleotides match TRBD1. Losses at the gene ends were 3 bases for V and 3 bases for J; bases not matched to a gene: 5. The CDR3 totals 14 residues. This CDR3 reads CASSFYRGGYEQYF. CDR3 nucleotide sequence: TGTGCCAGCAGTTTTTACAGGGGCGGCTACGAGCAGTACTTC.

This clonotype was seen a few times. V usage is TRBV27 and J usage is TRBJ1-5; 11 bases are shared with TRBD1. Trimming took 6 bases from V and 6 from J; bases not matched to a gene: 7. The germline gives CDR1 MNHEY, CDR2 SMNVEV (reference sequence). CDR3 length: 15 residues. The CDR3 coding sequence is TGTGCCAGCAGCCCCTCGGACAGGGGGCGTCAGCCCCAGCATTTT. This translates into CASSPSDRGRQPQHF.

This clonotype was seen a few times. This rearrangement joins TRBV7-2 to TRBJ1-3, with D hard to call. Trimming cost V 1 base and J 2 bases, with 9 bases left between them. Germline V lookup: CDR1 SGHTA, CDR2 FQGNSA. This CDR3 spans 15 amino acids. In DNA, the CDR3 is TGTGCCAGCAGCTTAGTACCCTCCACTGGAAACACCATATATTTT. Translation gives CASSLVPSTGNTIYF.

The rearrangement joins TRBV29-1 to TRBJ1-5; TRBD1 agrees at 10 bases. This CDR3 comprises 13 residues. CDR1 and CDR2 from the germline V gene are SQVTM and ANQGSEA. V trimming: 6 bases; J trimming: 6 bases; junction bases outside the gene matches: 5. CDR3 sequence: CSVGQGKGQPQHF. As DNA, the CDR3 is TGCAGCGTGGGACAGGGGAAAGGTCAGCCCCAGCATTTT.

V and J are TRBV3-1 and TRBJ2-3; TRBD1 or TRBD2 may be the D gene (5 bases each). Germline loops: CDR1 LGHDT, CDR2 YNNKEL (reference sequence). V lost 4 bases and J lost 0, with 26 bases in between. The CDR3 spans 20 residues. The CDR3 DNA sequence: TGTGCCAGCAGCCTGAAAACCGGGACCACACCCTTGGGGAGCACAGATACGCAGTATTTT. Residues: CASSLKTGTTPLGSTDTQYF.

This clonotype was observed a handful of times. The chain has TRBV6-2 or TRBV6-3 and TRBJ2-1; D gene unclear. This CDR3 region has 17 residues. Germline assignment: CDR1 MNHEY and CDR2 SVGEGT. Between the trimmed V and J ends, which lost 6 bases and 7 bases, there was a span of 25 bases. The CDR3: CASSSVRSYGVGNEQFF. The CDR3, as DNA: TGTGCCAGCAGCTCCGTTCGAAGTTATGGGGTCGGTAATGAGCAGTTCTTC.

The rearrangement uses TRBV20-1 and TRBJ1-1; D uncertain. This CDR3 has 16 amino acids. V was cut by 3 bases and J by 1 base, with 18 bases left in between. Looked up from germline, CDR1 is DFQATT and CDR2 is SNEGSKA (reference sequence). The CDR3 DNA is TGCAGTGCTAGTGGATTTTTTGTACAGCAGAACACTGAAGCTTTCTTT. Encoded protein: CSASGFFVQQNTEAFF.

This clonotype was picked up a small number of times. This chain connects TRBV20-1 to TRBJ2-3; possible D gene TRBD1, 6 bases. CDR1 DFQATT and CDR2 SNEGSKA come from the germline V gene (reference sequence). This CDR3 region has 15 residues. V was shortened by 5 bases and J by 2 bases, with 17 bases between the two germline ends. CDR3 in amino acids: CSARRPGANTDTQYF. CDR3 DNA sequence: TGCAGTGCTCGACGTCCAGGGGCTAACACAGATACGCAGTATTTT.

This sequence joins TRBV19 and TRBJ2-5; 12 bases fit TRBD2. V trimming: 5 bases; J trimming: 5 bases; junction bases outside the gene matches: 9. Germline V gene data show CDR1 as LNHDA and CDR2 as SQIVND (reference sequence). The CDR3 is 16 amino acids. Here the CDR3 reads CASSPRLAGAFETQYF. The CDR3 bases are TGTGCCAGTAGTCCAAGACTAGCGGGAGCCTTCGAGACCCAGTACTTC.

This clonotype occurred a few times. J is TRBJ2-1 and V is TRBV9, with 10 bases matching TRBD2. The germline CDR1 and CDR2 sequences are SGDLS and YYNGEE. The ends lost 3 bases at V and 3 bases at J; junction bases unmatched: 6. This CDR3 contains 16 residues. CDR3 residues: CASSALLAGNYNEQFF. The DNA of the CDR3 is TGTGCCAGCAGCGCACTACTAGCGGGGAACTACAATGAGCAGTTCTTC.

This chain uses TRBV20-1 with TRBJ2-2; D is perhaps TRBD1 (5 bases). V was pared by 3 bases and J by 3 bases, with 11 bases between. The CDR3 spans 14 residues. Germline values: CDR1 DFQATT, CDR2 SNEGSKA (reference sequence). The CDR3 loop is CSASAGPDTGELFF. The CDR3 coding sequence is TGCAGTGCTAGCGCAGGGCCCGACACCGGGGAGCTGTTTTTT.

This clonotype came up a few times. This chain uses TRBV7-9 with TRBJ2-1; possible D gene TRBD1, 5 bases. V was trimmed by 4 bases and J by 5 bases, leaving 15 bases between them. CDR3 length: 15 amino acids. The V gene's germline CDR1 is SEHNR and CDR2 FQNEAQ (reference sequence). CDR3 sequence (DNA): TGTGCCAGCAGCTCAATAGGGGCCTGGGACAATGAGCAGTTCTTC. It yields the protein CASSSIGAWDNEQFF. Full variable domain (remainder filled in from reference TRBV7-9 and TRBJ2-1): DTGVSQNPRHKITKRGQNVTFRCDPISEHNRLYWYRQTLGQGPEFLTYFQNEAQLEKSRLLSDRFSAERPKGSFSTLEIQRTEQGDSAMYLCASSSIGAWDNEQFFGPGTRLTVL.

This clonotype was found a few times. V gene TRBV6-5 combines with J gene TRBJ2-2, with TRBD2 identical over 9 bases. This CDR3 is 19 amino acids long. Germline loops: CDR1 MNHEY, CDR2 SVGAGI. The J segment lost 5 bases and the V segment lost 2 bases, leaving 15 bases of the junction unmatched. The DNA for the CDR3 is TGTGCCAGCAGTTACGACCAGCGGGGGGCCACCCGGCGGACCGGGGAGCTGTTTTTT. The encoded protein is CASSYDQRGATRRTGELFF.

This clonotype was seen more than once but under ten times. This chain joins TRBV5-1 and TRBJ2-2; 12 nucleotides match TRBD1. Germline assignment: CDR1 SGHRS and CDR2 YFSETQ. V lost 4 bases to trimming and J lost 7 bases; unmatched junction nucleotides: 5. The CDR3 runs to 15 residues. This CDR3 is CASSGDRGRVGELFF. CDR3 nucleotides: TGCGCCAGCAGCGGGGACAGGGGGCGTGTCGGGGAGCTGTTTTTT.

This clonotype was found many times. The CDR3 sequence is CASKGGRMNTEAFF. CDR3 nucleotide sequence: TGCGCCAGCAAAGGAGGGCGAATGAACACTGAAGCTTTCTTT. This chain links TRBV5-1 with TRBJ1-1, with unresolved D. CDR1 is SGHRS, CDR2 YFSETQ, per germline. The CDR3 is 14 residues long. V shed 6 bases and J shed 0 bases, with 12 bases lying between them.

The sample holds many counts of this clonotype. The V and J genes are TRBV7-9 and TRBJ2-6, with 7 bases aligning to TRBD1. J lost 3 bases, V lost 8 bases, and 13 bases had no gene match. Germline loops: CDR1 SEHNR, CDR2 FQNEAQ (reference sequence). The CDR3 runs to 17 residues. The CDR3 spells CASSERQGIVGANVLTF. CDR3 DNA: TGTGCCAGCTCCGAGAGACAGGGTATCGTTGGGGCCAACGTCCTGACTTTC. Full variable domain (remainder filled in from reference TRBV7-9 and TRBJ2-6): DTGVSQNPRHKITKRGQNVTFRCDPISEHNRLYWYRQTLGQGPEFLTYFQNEAQLEKSRLLSDRFSAERPKGSFSTLEIQRTEQGDSAMYLCASSERQGIVGANVLTFGAGSRLTVL.

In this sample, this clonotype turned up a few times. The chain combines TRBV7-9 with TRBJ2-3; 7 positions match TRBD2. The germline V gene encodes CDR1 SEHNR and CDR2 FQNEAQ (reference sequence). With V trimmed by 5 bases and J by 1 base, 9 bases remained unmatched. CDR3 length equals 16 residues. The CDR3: CASSPIGGRGTDTQYF. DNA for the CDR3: TGTGCCAGCAGCCCCATCGGGGGGAGAGGCACAGATACGCAGTATTTT.

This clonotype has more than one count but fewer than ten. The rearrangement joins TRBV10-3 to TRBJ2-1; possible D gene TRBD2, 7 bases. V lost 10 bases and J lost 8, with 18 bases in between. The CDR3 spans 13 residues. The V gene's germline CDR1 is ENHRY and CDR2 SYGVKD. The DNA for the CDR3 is TGTGCCACCCTTCGGGGGGCCGCGGATGAGCAGTTCTTC. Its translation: CATLRGAADEQFF.

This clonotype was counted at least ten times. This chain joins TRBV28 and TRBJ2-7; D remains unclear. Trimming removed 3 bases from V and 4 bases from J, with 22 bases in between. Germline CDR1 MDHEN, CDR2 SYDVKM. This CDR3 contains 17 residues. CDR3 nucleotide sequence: TGTGCCAGCAGTTTTGATAATTTCTTGTCCCCCAGATACGAGCAGTACTTC. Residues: CASSFDNFLSPRYEQYF.

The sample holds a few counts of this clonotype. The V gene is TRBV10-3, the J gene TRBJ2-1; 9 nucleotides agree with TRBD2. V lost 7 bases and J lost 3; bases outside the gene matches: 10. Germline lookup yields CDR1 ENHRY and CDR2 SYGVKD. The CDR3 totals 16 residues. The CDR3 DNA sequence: TGTGCCATCACCGCCGGCCTAGCGGGAAGCTACAATGAGCAGTTCTTC. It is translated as CAITAGLAGSYNEQFF.

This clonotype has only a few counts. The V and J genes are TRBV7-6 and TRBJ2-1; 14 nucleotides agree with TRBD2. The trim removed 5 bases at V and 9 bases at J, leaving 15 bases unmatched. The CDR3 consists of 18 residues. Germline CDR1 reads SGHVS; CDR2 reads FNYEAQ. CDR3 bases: TGTGCCAGCAGCGCCACTGGGTCCGGGACTAGCGGGAGTGCTGAGCAGTTCTTC. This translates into CASSATGSGTSGSAEQFF.

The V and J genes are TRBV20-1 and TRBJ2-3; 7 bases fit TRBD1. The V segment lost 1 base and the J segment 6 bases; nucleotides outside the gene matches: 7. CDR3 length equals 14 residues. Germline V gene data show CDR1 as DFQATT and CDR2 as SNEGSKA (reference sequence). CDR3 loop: CSARGVRGPDTQYF. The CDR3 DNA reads TGCAGTGCTAGAGGGGTGAGGGGGCCCGATACGCAGTATTTT.

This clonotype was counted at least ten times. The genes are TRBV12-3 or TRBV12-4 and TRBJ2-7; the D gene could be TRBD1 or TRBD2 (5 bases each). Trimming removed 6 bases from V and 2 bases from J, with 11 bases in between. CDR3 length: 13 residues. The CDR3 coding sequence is TGTGCCAGCAGCCGGGACCACGCCTACGAGCAGTACTTC. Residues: CASSRDHAYEQYF.